Listed below are T cell receptor beta chains from one sample, sequenced in a study of blood T cells in healthy people across ages. TCRdb analysed the 5' RACE reads with MiXCR anew, one entry per CDR3 protein. The sample includes some 1,800,000 distinct CDR3 sequences, more than 35% of them seen just once. Material for sequencing was blood. These receptors were obtained from a human donor in good health. The CDR3 runs from the conserved cysteine through the conserved F or W. The order of the fields is clone size, V gene, J gene, D gene, CDR3 DNA, CDR3 protein. The D gene is left open where the match is weak. The listing skips clone size in some rows; elsewhere it reads once, few, many or a size class.

abundance: few; v_gene: TRBV7-2; j_gene: TRBJ2-7; d_gene: TRBD2; CDR3nt: TGTGCCAGCAGTTTGGGACTAGCCACCACCTACGAGCAGTACTTC; CDR3aa: CASSLGLATTYEQYF
abundance: -; v_gene: TRBV29-1; j_gene: TRBJ2-7; d_gene: -; CDR3nt: TGCAGCGTCGCCGACAGGCATTCTACCTACGAGCAGTACTTC; CDR3aa: CSVADRHSTYEQYF
abundance: few; v_gene: TRBV2; j_gene: TRBJ2-1; d_gene: TRBD2; CDR3nt: TGTGCCAGCAAAATTACGGGACTACCATCAGCGCACGCTAGCGCCGGGGAGCAGTTCTTC; CDR3aa: CASKITGLPSAHASAGEQFF
abundance: -; v_gene: TRBV3-1; j_gene: TRBJ1-2; d_gene: -; CDR3nt: TGTGCCAGCAGCCAAGAATCTATAGCGTCCTATGGCTACACCTTC; CDR3aa: CASSQESIASYGYTF
abundance: few; v_gene: TRBV4-3; j_gene: TRBJ1-2; d_gene: -; CDR3nt: TGCGCCAGCACCCAGTGGCAGGGGATGTCGAACTATGGCTACACCTTC; CDR3aa: CASTQWQGMSNYGYTF
abundance: few; v_gene: TRBV25-1; j_gene: TRBJ2-5; d_gene: -; CDR3nt: TGTGCCAGCAGTGAATACGGGAAAGAGACCCAGTACTTC; CDR3aa: CASSEYGKETQYF
abundance: -; v_gene: TRBV12-3/TRBV12-4; j_gene: TRBJ1-1; d_gene: -; CDR3nt: TGTGCCAGCAGCCCAGGGCCGCGATTAAACACTGAAGCTTTCTTT; CDR3aa: CASSPGPRLNTEAFF
abundance: -; v_gene: TRBV29-1; j_gene: TRBJ2-1; d_gene: -; CDR3nt: TGCAGCGCGTCACAGGGTTTGACCTACGAGCAGTTCTTC; CDR3aa: CSASQGLTYEQFF
abundance: -; v_gene: TRBV5-1; j_gene: TRBJ2-7; d_gene: TRBD1; CDR3nt: TGCGCCAGCAGCATGGACCCGGGACAGGGGGCCTACGAGCAGTACTTC; CDR3aa: CASSMDPGQGAYEQYF
abundance: -; v_gene: TRBV11-3; j_gene: TRBJ1-1; d_gene: -; CDR3nt: TGTGCCAGCAGCTTAGCCGTGGGGCTTCCGGACACTGAAGCTTTCTTT; CDR3aa: CASSLAVGLPDTEAFF
abundance: many; v_gene: TRBV5-5; j_gene: TRBJ2-5; d_gene: -; CDR3nt: TGTGCCAGCAGCTTGGAAGGGGCAGGGACCCAGTACTTC; CDR3aa: CASSLEGAGTQYF
abundance: -; v_gene: TRBV5-1; j_gene: TRBJ1-2; d_gene: TRBD1; CDR3nt: TGCGCCAGCCATCGCGGACAGGGGGCTTATGGCTACACCTTC; CDR3aa: CASHRGQGAYGYTF
abundance: once; v_gene: TRBV12-3/TRBV12-4; j_gene: TRBJ1-2; d_gene: -; CDR3nt: TGTGCCAGCAGTCAAGGGGGGATAGGCGCCTGTGGCTACACCTTC; CDR3aa: CASSQGGIGACGYTF
abundance: -; v_gene: TRBV4-3; j_gene: TRBJ2-5; d_gene: TRBD2; CDR3nt: TGCGCCAGCAGCCAAGATAGATTTACGGGGGGACAAGAGACCCAGTACTTC; CDR3aa: CASSQDRFTGGQETQYF
abundance: -; v_gene: TRBV6-5; j_gene: TRBJ1-2; d_gene: -; CDR3nt: TGTGCCAGCGCGACAGCCTATGGCTACACCTTC; CDR3aa: CASATAYGYTF
abundance: -; v_gene: TRBV15; j_gene: TRBJ2-1; d_gene: TRBD1; CDR3nt: TGTGCCACCAGCAGCGGACAGGACAGACCTCTGTTCTTC; CDR3aa: CATSSGQDRPLFF
abundance: -; v_gene: TRBV3-1; j_gene: TRBJ1-2; d_gene: -; CDR3nt: TGTGCCAGCAGCCGGTCACCGACATCCCATGGCTACACCTTC; CDR3aa: CASSRSPTSHGYTF
abundance: -; v_gene: TRBV5-1; j_gene: TRBJ2-3; d_gene: TRBD2; CDR3nt: TGCGCCAGCAGCTCCGGACTAGCGGGGGGAGAAGCAGATACGCAGTATTTT; CDR3aa: CASSSGLAGGEADTQYF
abundance: few; v_gene: TRBV10-3; j_gene: TRBJ1-6; d_gene: -; CDR3nt: TGTGCCATCAGTGAGTCAAGGGAATTGAATTCACCCCTCCACTTT; CDR3aa: CAISESRELNSPLHF
abundance: -; v_gene: TRBV6-6; j_gene: TRBJ2-7; d_gene: -; CDR3nt: TGTGCCAGCAGTTTTGACTCTATCTCCTACGAGCAGTACTTC; CDR3aa: CASSFDSISYEQYF
abundance: few; v_gene: TRBV28; j_gene: TRBJ2-7; d_gene: -; CDR3nt: TGTGCCAGCAAGTCAGTGATAGCCTACGAGCAGTACTTC; CDR3aa: CASKSVIAYEQYF
abundance: many; v_gene: TRBV7-9; j_gene: TRBJ2-6; d_gene: -; CDR3nt: TGTGCCAGCAGCTTAGCTTCGGGCTCTGGGGCCAACGTCCTGACTTTC; CDR3aa: CASSLASGSGANVLTF